This T cell receptor (beta chain) was captured by sequencing in a study of tumour-infiltrating T cells in Burkitt lymphoma. Study details: Survival, overall and progression-free, tracked with productive clonality.

TCRdb's copy holds only in-frame clones and misses some; the assay was immunoSEQ multiplex PCR. The data show thousands of clones, with about 88% seen just once and 15% to 20% held by the top ten. The junction had 5 bases not matched to a gene; V was cut back by 2 bases and J by 10 bases. Germline CDR1 reads LGHNA; CDR2 reads YNFKEQ. CDR3 length: 13 amino acids. The receptor was isolated from a human donor with diffuse large B-cell lymphoma. The sequenced sample was tumor tissue. This sequence joins TRBV4-2 and TRBJ2-1; 7 bases line up with TRBD2. The CDR3 protein is CASSQLKRGEQFF. For the CDR3, the DNA is TGTGCCAGCAGCCAACTTAAGCGGGGAGAGCAGTTCTTC.